What follows are 19 T cell receptor beta chains derived from one specimen sequenced in a study of cytomegalovirus exposure and HLA in healthy donors. Generated by immunoSEQ multiplex PCR, the TCRdb table keeps only in-frame clones and is missing some. The sample comprises about 400,000 clones, just over 85% of which are singletons, and under 0.95% rests with the top ten. Sequenced: PBMCs. All receptors derive from a woman aged 18-29 years in good health and CMV-seronegative.

The chain carries TRBV27 and TRBJ1-5; TRBD1 agrees at 7 bases. The germline gives CDR1 MNHEY, CDR2 SMNVEV (reference sequence). CDR3 length equals 15 residues. Trimming removed 0 bases from V and 6 bases from J; junction bases left unmatched: 5. The CDR3 DNA reads as TGTGCCAGCAGTTTATCCGGGACAGCCTCTCAGCCCCAGCATTTT. It encodes CASSLSGTASQPQHF.

This clone showed up just a few times. The chain recombines TRBV19 with TRBJ2-7; TRBD2 matches at 7 bases. The germline V gene has CDR1 LNHDA and CDR2 SQIVND (reference sequence). The ends lost 1 base at V and 2 bases at J; junction bases unmatched: 5. This CDR3 contains 15 residues. CDR3: CASSIVAGAPYEQYF. In DNA, the CDR3 is TGTGCCAGTAGTATAGTGGCGGGAGCGCCCTACGAGCAGTACTTC.

This chain joins TRBV2 and TRBJ1-2; D not resolved. Looked up from germline, CDR1 is SNHLY and CDR2 is FYNNEI. The CDR3 sequence is 18 residues long. Trimming left V 8 bases short and J 0 bases short, with 25 bases between. DNA of the CDR3: TGTGCCAGCGACGGGGAATCGGGCTTAAAGCCTTCTAACTATGGCTACACCTTC. Translation: CASDGESGLKPSNYGYTF.

The chain joins TRBV4-1 to TRBJ1-2; 8 bases fit TRBD1. V was pared by 5 bases and J by 5 bases, with 7 bases of the junction left unmatched. The CDR3 covers 14 residues. The germline gives CDR1 MGHRA, CDR2 YSYEKL. The CDR3 region is CASSSDRGGYGYTF. As DNA, the CDR3 is TGCGCCAGCAGCTCCGACAGGGGCGGGTATGGCTACACCTTC.

The V call is TRBV27, the J call TRBJ2-7; TRBD2 is a possible D gene (6 bases). CDR3 length equals 19 residues. The V end was cut by 0 bases, the J end by 6 bases, with 27 bases between. Germline-derived CDR1 and CDR2 are MNHEY and SMNVEV (reference sequence). CDR3 protein: CASSLSPCTSALAGCEQYF. For the CDR3, the DNA is TGTGCCAGCAGTTTATCGCCCTGCACTAGTGCACTAGCCGGTTGCGAGCAGTACTTC.

The chain carries TRBV27 and TRBJ2-7, with D possibly TRBD2 on 5 matching bases. The CDR3 contains 15 residues. CDR1 and CDR2 from the germline V gene are MNHEY and SMNVEV (reference sequence). V was pared by 3 bases and J by 0 bases, with 12 bases between. CDR3 protein: CASSFTGLYSYEQYF. CDR3 bases: TGTGCCAGCAGTTTTACGGGGTTATACTCCTACGAGCAGTACTTC.

The gene calls are TRBV11-3 and TRBJ2-1; TRBD2 is a possible D gene (5 bases). V gave up 1 base and J gave up 5 bases, with 6 bases separating them. Germline CDR1 reads SGHNT; CDR2 reads YENEEA. The CDR3 contains 13 residues. The CDR3 DNA sequence: TGTGCCAGCAGCTTAGGGGAGCACAATGAGCAGTTCTTC. Its translation: CASSLGEHNEQFF.

The V gene is TRBV7-6, the J gene TRBJ2-3; the D gene is possibly TRBD1 (6 bases). Germline CDR1 is SGHVS and CDR2 is FNYEAQ. This CDR3 comprises 14 residues. V lost 1 base and J 5 bases, leaving 10 bases between the germline ends. DNA of the CDR3: TGTGCCAGCAGCTTAGTAGCAGGGGAAGATACGCAGTATTTT. Encoded protein: CASSLVAGEDTQYF.

This chain joins TRBV27 and TRBJ2-7; possibly TRBD1 for D (5 bases). The CDR3 contains 15 residues. Per the germline V gene, CDR1 is MNHEY and CDR2 is SMNVEV (reference sequence). V was pared by 1 base and J by 1 base, with 11 bases between. The CDR3 DNA follows: TGTGCCAGCAGTTTATTGGGGCAGACATCCTACGAGCAGTACTTC. This translates into CASSLLGQTSYEQYF.

V gene TRBV15 combines with J gene TRBJ1-1; 10 bases match TRBD1. The CDR3 loop spans 14 amino acids. V gave up 1 base and J gave up 10 bases; unmatched junction bases: 6. Germline assignment: CDR1 LNHNV and CDR2 YYDKDF (reference sequence). In DNA, the CDR3 is TGTGCCACCAGCAGAGTGACAGGGGGCACGGGAGCTTTCTTT. Protein product: CATSRVTGGTGAFF. The complete variable domain, with remaining parts taken from reference TRBV15 and TRBJ1-1, reads DAMVIQNPRYQVTQFGKPVTLSCSQTLNHNVMYWYQQKSSQAPKLLFHYYDKDFNNEADTPDNFQSRRPNTSFCFLDIRSPGLGDTAMYLCATSRVTGGTGAFFGQGTRLTVV.

The rearrangement uses TRBV4-1 and TRBJ2-5; D gene uncertain. This CDR3 comprises 15 residues. The V gene lost 4 bases and the J gene lost 2 bases, with 14 bases spanning the gap. Germline assignment: CDR1 MGHRA and CDR2 YSYEKL. The CDR3 reads CASSPLGTAQETQYF. For the CDR3, the DNA is TGCGCCAGCAGCCCTTTAGGCACAGCTCAAGAGACCCAGTACTTC.

The chain joins TRBV13 to TRBJ2-7; 9 positions match TRBD2. CDR3 length: 12 amino acids. From germline, CDR1 is PRHDT and CDR2 FYEKMQ (reference sequence). J lost 7 bases, V lost 5 bases, and 3 bases had no gene match. The CDR3, as DNA: TGTGCCAGCAGCCCCGGACTAGCGGAGCAGTACTTC. Residues: CASSPGLAEQYF.

The V gene is TRBV29-1, the J gene TRBJ1-1, with D perhaps matching TRBD1 (5 bases). V gave up 5 bases and J gave up 0 bases, with 22 bases separating them. Germline V gene lookup returns CDR1 SQVTM and CDR2 ANQGSEA. This CDR3 has 17 residues. CDR3 nucleotide sequence: TGCAGCGTTCCTCCTCCGACAGTGGGGGGTATGAACACTGAAGCTTTCTTT. Translated: CSVPPPTVGGMNTEAFF.

As regards this clone: A junction end diverges from the germline sequence, so it may reflect a read error. The gene calls are TRBV6-1 and TRBJ1-5; 9 bases are shared with TRBD1. Germline V gene data show CDR1 as MNHNS and CDR2 as SASEGT. The length of the CDR3 is 11 residues. CDR3 in DNA: TGTGCCAGTTTCCGGGACAGGGTAAGAGTTTTT. Protein sequence: CASFRDRVRVF.

The CDR3 loop is CASSYGQGGYEQYF. The DNA of the CDR3 is TGTGCCAGCAGTTACGGACAGGGCGGCTACGAGCAGTACTTC. The chain joins TRBV5-4 to TRBJ2-7; 8 bases line up with TRBD1. This CDR3 is built from 14 residues. Trimming removed 5 bases from V and 3 bases from J; junction bases left unmatched: 7. Per the germline V gene, CDR1 is SGHNT and CDR2 is YYREEE (reference sequence). Based on the CDR3 plus reference TRBV5-4 and TRBJ2-7, the full variable domain is ETGVTQSPTHLIKTRGQQVTLRCSSQSGHNTVSWYQQALGQGPQFIFQYYREEENGRGNFPPRFSGLQFPNYSSELNVNALELDDSALYLCASSYGQGGYEQYFGPGTRLTVT.

The V gene is TRBV28, the J gene TRBJ2-7; TRBD1 agrees at 8 bases. The CDR3 contains 14 residues. The ends lost 10 bases at V and 5 bases at J; junction bases unmatched: 13. CDR1 and CDR2 from the germline V gene are MDHEN and SYDVKM. This chain's CDR3 is CATLTGTGGNEQYF. CDR3 nucleotide sequence: TGTGCCACCCTAACAGGGACAGGTGGCAACGAGCAGTACTTC.

The chain has TRBV7-9 and TRBJ2-5, with 8 bases aligning to TRBD1. V dropped 1 base and J dropped 5; count of bases not matched to a gene: 9. CDR1 is SEHNR, CDR2 FQNEAQ, per germline (reference sequence). The CDR3 has 16 residues. The CDR3 region has the DNA TGTGCCAGCAGCTTAGGACAGGGGCGAATTGGCGAGACCCAGTACTTC. Protein: CASSLGQGRIGETQYF.

The rearrangement joins TRBV5-5 to TRBJ2-1; D unresolved. The germline gives CDR1 SGHKS, CDR2 YYEKEE (reference sequence). Trimming pared 5 bases from V and 10 bases from J, leaving 10 bases between. This CDR3 contains 11 residues. The CDR3: CASSGRREQFF. The CDR3 DNA reads as TGTGCCAGCAGTGGGCGACGGGAGCAGTTCTTC.

This clone appeared once. The chain has TRBV4-1 and TRBJ2-1, with D tentatively TRBD2 (6 bases). Trimming took off 10 bases at V and 2 bases at J, with 18 bases between the two ends. CDR1 and CDR2 (germline): MGHRA, YSYEKL. CDR3 length: 15 residues. This chain's CDR3 is CATNLAPGAYNEQFF. CDR3 coding DNA: TGCGCCACCAATCTAGCACCGGGAGCCTACAATGAGCAGTTCTTC.